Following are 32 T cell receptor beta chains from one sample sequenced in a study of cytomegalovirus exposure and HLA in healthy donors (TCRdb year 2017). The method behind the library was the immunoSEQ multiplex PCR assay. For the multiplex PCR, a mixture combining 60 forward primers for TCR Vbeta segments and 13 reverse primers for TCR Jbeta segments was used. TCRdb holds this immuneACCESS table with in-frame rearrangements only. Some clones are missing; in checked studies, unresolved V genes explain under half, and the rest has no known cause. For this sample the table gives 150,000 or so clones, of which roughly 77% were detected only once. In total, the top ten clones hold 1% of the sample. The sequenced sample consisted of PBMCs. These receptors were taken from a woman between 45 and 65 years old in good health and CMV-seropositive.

The CDR3 sequence is CASSPGLAGRGHMFDEQFF. CDR3 coding DNA: TGTGCCAGCTCACCAGGACTAGCGGGAAGGGGCCACATGTTCGATGAGCAGTTCTTC. V is TRBV18 and J is TRBJ2-1, with TRBD2 matching over 12 bases. Germline V lookup: CDR1 KGHSH, CDR2 LQKENI. The trim removed 2 bases at V and 8 bases at J, leaving 16 bases unmatched. The CDR3 is 19 residues long.

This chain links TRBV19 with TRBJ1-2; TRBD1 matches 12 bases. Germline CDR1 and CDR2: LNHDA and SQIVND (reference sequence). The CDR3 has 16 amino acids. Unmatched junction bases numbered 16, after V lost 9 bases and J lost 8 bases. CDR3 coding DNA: TGTGCCAGCCGGCGGGACAGGGGGCGAATAGATGAGGGCTACACCTTC. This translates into CASRRDRGRIDEGYTF.

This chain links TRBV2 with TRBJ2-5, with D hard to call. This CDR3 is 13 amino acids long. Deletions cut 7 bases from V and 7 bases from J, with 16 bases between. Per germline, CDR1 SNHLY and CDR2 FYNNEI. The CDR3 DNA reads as TGTGCCAGCATGGGCAGCCGGTCCGGGACCCAGTACTTC. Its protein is CASMGSRSGTQYF.

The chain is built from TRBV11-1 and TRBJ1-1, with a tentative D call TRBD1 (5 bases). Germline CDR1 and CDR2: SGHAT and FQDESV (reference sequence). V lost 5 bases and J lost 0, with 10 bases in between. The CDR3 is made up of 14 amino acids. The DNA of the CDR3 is TGTGCCAGCAGCCCCCAGGGAATGAACACTGAAGCTTTCTTT. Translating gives CASSPQGMNTEAFF.

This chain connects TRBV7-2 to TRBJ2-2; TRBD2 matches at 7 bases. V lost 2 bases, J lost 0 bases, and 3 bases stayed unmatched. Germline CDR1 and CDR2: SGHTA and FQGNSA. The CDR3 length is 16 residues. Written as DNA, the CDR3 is TGTGCCAGCAGCTTATATGCGGGGGCGAACACCGGGGAGCTGTTTTTT. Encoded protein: CASSLYAGANTGELFF.

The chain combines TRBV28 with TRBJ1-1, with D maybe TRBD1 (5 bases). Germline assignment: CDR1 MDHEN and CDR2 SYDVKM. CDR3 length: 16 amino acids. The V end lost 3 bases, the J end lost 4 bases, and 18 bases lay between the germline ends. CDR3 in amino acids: CASSFPMGQRGTEAFF. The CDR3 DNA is TGTGCCAGCAGTTTCCCGATGGGGCAAAGGGGCACTGAAGCTTTCTTT. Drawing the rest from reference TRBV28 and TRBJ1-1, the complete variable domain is DVKVTQSSRYLVKRTGEKVFLECVQDMDHENMFWYRQDPGLGLRLIYFSYDVKMKEKGDIPEGYSVSREKKERFSLILESASTNQTSMYLCASSFPMGQRGTEAFFGQGTRLTVV.

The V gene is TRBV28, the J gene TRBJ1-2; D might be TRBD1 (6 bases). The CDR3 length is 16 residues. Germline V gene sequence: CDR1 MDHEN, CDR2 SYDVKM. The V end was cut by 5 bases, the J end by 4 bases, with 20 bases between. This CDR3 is CASSPRGATGIYGYTF. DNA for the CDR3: TGTGCCAGCAGTCCCCGTGGGGCTACAGGGATCTATGGCTACACCTTC.

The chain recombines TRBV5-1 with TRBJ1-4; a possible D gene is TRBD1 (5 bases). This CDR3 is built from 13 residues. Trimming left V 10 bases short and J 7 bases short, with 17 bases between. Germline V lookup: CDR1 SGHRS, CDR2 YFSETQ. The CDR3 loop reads CASAGGSGEKLFF. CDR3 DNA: TGCGCCTCAGCGGGGGGGTCAGGTGAAAAACTGTTTTTT.

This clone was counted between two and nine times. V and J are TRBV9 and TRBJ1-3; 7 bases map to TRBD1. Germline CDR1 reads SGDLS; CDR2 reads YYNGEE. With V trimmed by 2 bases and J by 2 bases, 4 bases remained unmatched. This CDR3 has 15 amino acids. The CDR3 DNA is TGTGCCAGCAGCGTCGTGGGACAGACTGGAAACACCATATATTTT. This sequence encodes CASSVVGQTGNTIYF.

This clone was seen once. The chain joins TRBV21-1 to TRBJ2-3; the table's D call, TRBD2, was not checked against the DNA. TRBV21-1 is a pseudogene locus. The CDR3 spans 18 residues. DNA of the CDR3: TGTGCCAGCAGCAAAGAATCCGGCGGGTTGGCTAATACAGATACGCAGTATTTT. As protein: CASSKESGGLANTDTQYF.

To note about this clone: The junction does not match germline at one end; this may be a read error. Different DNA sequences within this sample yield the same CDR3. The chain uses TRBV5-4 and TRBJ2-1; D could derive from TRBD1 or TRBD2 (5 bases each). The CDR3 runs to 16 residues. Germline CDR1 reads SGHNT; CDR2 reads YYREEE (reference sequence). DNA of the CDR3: TGTGCCAGCAGTTTGGGACGGGGTGGCTCCTACAATGAGCAGTTCTTC. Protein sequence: CASSLGRGGSYNEQFF.

CDR3 sequence reads: CASSQAGAGYTF. The CDR3 coding sequence is TGTGCCAGCAGCCAAGCAGGGGCTGGCTACACCTTC. The V call is TRBV7-2, the J call TRBJ1-2, with a possible D match to TRBD1 (6 bases). CDR1 is SGHTA and CDR2 is FQGNSA in the germline V gene. The CDR3 has 12 amino acids. Trimming took off 5 bases at V and 7 bases at J, with 11 bases between the two ends.

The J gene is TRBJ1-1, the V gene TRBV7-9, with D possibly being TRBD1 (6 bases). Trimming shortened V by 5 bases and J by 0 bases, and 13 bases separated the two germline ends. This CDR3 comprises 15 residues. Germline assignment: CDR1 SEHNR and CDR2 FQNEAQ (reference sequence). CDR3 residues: CASSPMGGLNTEAFF. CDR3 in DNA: TGTGCCAGCAGCCCCATGGGGGGGCTGAACACTGAAGCTTTCTTT.

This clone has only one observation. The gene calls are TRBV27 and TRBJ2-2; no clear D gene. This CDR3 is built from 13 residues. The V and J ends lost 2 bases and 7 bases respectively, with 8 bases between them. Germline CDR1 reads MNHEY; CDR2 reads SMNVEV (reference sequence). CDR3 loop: CASSLNSYGELFF. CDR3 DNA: TGTGCCAGCAGTTTAAATAGTTACGGGGAGCTGTTTTTT.

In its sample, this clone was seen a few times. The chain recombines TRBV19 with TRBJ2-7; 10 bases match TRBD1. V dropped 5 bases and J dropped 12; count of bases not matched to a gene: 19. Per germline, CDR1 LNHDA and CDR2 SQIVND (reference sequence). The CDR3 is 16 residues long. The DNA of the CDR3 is TGTGCCAGTAGTCCTAGCCCGGACAGGGGGGTCCCACCGGTGTACTTC. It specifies CASSPSPDRGVPPVYF.

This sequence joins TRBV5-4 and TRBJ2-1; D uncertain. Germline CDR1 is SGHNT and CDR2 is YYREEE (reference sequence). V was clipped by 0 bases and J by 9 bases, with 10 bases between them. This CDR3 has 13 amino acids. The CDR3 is CASSLGALREQFF. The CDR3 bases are TGTGCCAGCAGCTTGGGGGCACTGCGTGAGCAGTTCTTC.

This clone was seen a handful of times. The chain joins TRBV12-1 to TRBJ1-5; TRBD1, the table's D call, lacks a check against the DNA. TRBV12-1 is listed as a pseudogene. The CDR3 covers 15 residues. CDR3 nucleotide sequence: TGTGCCAGCAGCCGGATGGGGGACACATGGGCGCCCCAGCATTTT. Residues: CASSRMGDTWAPQHF.

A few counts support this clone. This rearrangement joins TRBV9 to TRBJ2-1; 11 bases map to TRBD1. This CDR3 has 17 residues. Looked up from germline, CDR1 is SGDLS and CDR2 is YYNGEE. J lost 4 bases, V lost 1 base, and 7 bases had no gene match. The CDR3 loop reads CASSVYSGTGGYNEQFF. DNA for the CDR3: TGTGCCAGCAGCGTATATTCCGGGACAGGGGGATACAATGAGCAGTTCTTC.

The CDR3: CASSVVGSDNEQFF. The CDR3 coding sequence is TGTGCCAGCAGCGTAGTGGGTAGCGACAATGAGCAGTTCTTC. The chain has TRBV9 and TRBJ2-1, with TRBD2 as a possible D gene (5 bases). V was pared by 0 bases and J by 5 bases, with 9 bases between. This CDR3 has 14 residues. The germline V gene has CDR1 SGDLS and CDR2 YYNGEE.

Written as DNA, the CDR3 is TGTGCCAGCAGCCTATCAGGGCCCACCAAAGCTTTCTTT. The encoded protein is CASSLSGPTKAFF. This sequence joins TRBV28 and TRBJ1-1; D may be TRBD1 (5 bases). The ends were cut back, 6 bases at V and 9 bases at J, with 17 bases in the middle. The CDR3 length is 13 residues. CDR1 and CDR2 from the germline V gene are MDHEN and SYDVKM.

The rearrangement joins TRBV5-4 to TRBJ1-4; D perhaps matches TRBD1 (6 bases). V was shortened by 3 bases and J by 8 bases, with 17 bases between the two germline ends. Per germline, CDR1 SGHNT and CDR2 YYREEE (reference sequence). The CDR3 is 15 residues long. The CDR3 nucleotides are TGTGCCAGCAGCTCTCGACAGGACCGGAACGAAAAACTGTTTTTT. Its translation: CASSSRQDRNEKLFF.

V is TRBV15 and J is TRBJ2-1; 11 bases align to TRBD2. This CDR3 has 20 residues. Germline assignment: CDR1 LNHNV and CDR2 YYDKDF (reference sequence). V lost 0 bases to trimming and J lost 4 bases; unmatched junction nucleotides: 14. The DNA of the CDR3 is TGTGCCACCAGCAGAGATCTAGGCGGCGGGAGACTAGCGGGGTACAATGAGCAGTTCTTC. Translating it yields CATSRDLGGGRLAGYNEQFF.

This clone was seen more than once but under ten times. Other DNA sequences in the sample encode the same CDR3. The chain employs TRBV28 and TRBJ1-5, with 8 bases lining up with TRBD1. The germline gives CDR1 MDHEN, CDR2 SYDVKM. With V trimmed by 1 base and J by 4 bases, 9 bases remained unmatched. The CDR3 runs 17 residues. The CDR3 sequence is CASSLYGTGQLNQPQHF. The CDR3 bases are TGTGCCAGCAGTTTATATGGGACAGGACAATTAAATCAGCCCCAGCATTTT.

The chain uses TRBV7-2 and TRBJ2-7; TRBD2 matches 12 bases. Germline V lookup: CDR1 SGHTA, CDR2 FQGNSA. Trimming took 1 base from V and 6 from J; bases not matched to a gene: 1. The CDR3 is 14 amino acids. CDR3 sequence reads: CASSLGTSGTEQYF. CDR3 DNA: TGTGCCAGCAGCTTAGGGACTAGCGGGACCGAGCAGTACTTC.

CDR3 region: CASSYLAGVEYNEQFF. CDR3 DNA: TGCGCCAGCAGCTATCTAGCGGGAGTCGAGTACAATGAGCAGTTCTTC. The V gene is TRBV5-1, the J gene TRBJ2-1; TRBD2 agrees at 10 bases. The CDR3 is made up of 16 amino acids. J lost 4 bases, V lost 3 bases, and 7 bases had no gene match. Germline CDR1 SGHRS, CDR2 YFSETQ.

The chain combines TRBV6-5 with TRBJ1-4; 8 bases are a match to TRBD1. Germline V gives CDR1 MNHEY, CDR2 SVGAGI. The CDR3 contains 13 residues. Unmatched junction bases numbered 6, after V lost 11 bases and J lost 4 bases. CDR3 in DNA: TGTGCCGGGCGACAGGGGAATAATGAAAAACTGTTTTTT. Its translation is CAGRQGNNEKLFF.

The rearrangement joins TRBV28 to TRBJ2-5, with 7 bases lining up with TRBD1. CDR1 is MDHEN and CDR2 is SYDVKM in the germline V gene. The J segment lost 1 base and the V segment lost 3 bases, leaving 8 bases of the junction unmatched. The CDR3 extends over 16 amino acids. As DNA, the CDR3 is TGTGCCAGCAGTTTCCGGGGCAGGGGGTCCCAAGAGACCCAGTACTTC. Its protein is CASSFRGRGSQETQYF.

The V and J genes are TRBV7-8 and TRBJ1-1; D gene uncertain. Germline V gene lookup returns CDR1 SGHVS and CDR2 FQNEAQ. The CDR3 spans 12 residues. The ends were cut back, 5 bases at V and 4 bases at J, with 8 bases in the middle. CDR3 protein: CASSLSSTEAFF. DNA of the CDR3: TGTGCCAGCAGCCTCTCCTCCACTGAAGCTTTCTTT.

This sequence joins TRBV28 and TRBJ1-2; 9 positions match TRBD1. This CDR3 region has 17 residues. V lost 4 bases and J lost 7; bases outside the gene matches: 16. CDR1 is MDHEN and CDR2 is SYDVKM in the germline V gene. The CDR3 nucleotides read TGTGCCAGCAGTTCTTCACCACCCGGGACAGGGTCTTCTGGCTACACCTTC. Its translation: CASSSSPPGTGSSGYTF.

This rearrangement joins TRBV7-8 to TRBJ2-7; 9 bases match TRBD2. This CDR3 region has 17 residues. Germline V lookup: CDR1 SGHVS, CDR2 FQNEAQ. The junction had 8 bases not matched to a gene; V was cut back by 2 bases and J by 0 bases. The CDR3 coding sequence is TGTGCCAGCAGCTTACCCCGTGGTAGCGGGGGCTCCTACGAGCAGTACTTC. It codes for CASSLPRGSGGSYEQYF. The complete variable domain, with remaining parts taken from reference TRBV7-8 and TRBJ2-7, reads GAGVSQSPRYKVAKRGQDVALRCDPISGHVSLFWYQQALGQGPEFLTYFQNEAQLDKSGLPSDRFFAERPEGSVSTLKIQRTQQEDSAVYLCASSLPRGSGGSYEQYFGPGTRLTVT.

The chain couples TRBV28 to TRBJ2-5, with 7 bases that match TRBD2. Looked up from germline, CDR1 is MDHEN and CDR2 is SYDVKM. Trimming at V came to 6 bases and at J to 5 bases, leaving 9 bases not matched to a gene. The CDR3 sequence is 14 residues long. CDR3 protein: CASSPGGFWETQYF. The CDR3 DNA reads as TGTGCCAGCAGCCCCGGGGGGTTTTGGGAGACCCAGTACTTC.

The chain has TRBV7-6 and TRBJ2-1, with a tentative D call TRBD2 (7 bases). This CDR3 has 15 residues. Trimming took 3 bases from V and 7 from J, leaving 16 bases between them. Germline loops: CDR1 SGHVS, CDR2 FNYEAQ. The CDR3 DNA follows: TGTGCCAGCAGCTTGAGAGGGGGGGCCTTGAATGAGCAGTTCTTC. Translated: CASSLRGGALNEQFF. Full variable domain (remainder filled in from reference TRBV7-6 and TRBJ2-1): GAGVSQSPRYKVTKRGQDVALRCDPISGHVSLYWYRQALGQGPEFLTYFNYEAQQDKSGLPNDRFSAERPEGSISTLTIQRTEQRDSAMYRCASSLRGGALNEQFFGPGTRLTVL.